This TCR beta chain was obtained from a study of cytomegalovirus exposure and HLA in healthy donors. Across the whole study: A prior analysis found 100 million to 140 million unique TCR beta sequences from around 180 million T cells. Findings and limits, study-wide: Most sequenced TCRs were rare (though some public TCRs occurred in many donors). In a later analysis, at a false discovery rate of 0.05, roughly 17,000 TCR beta sequences matched HLA alleles.

60 Vbeta and 13 Jbeta primers were used in PCR. Sequencing was performed with immunoSEQ multiplex PCR; in TCRdb, only in-frame clones are kept and a portion is missing. This sample yields about 190,000 clones, of which approximately 86% are seen a single time; roughly 0.98% belongs to the top ten. The CDR3 spans 14 residues. Germline V gene data show CDR1 as ENHRY and CDR2 as SYGVKD. As to this clone: What it binds is unknown.

Sequenced input: PBMCs. The TCR sequence derives from a boy younger than 10 in good health and CMV-seronegative. The genes are TRBV10-3 and TRBJ2-5, with 9 positions matching TRBD1. The better agreement between TRBJ2-7 and the DNA end casts doubt on the J call. For the CDR3, the DNA is TGTGCCATCAGGAGCCGGGACAGGGTCGGCGAGCAGTACTTC. Its protein product is CAIRSRDRVGEQYF.